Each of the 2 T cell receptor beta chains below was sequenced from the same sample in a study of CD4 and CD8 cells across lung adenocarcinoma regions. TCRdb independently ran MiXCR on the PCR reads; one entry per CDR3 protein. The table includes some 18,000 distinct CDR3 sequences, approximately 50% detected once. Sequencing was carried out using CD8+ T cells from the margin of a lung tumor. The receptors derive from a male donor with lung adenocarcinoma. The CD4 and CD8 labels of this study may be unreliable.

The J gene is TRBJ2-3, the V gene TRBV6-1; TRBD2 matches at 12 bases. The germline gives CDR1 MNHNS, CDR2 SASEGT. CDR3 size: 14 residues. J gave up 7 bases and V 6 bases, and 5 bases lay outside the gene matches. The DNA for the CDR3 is TGTGCCAGCAGGCTAGCGGGAGGGCCAAATACGCAGTATTTT. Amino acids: CASRLAGGPNTQYF.

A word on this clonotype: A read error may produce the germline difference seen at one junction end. The CDR3 sequence is CGSTGAGAPNTQYF. In DNA form, the CDR3 reads TGTGGCAGCACGGGGGCGGGAGCGCCAAACACTCAGTATTTC. The V call is TRBV6-1, the J call TRBJ2-3; weak D call: TRBD2 (7 bases). CDR1 MNHNS and CDR2 SASEGT come from the germline V gene. The CDR3 length is 14 residues.